A selection of T cell receptor beta chains follows, all from one sample in a study of beta chain features in type 1 diabetes. Method: immunoSEQ multiplex PCR; TCRdb's copy keeps in-frame clones and lacks some. The sample has just over 150,000 clones, roughly 11% seen once. Sample: central memory CD4+ T cells from blood. Receptors originate from a man younger than 35 in good health. Each CDR3 is given with its conserved first and last residue. The order of the fields is V gene, clone size, J gene, CDR3 protein. Where a row states a size, it is once, few, many or the class of an expanded clone; other rows omit it.

>TRBV9|NA|TRBJ2-3
CASSVGRGDTQYF
>TRBV18|NA|TRBJ2-7
CASSPLTLTEQYF
>TRBV28|NA|TRBJ2-5
CASSSAGTRFRETQYF
>TRBV29-1|few|TRBJ2-3
CSVIGRRDTQYF
>TRBV9|NA|TRBJ2-3
CASSVYGTGFADTQYF
>TRBV14|NA|TRBJ2-3
CASSQSHAIEDTQYF
>TRBV7-9|few|TRBJ2-1
CASSPTGVNEQFF
>TRBV5-1|few|TRBJ2-7
CASSLSRHNTGRNEQYF
>TRBV10-3|many|TRBJ1-2
CAISGEGGRGYTF
>TRBV11-2|few|TRBJ2-7
CASSLGGTGRNEQYF
>TRBV5-6|few|TRBJ1-1
CASSRYQGGTEAFF
>TRBV30|few|TRBJ2-3
CAWSRTDTQYF
>TRBV4-2|NA|TRBJ2-5
CASSQVRLAGGETQYF
>TRBV28|NA|TRBJ2-1
CASTRGRNEQFF